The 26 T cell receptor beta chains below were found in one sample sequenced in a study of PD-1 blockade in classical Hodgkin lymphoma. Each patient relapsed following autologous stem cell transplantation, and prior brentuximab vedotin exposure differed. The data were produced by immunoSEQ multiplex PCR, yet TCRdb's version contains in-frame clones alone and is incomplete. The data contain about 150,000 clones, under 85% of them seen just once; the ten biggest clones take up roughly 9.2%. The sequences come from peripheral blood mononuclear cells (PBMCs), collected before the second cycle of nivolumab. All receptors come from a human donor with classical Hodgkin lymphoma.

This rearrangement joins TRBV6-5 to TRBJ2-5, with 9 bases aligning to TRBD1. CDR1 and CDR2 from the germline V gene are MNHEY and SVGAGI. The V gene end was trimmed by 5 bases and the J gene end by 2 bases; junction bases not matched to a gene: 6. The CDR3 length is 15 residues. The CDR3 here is CASSIDRGIQETQYF. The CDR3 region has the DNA TGTGCCAGCAGTATCGACAGGGGGATTCAAGAGACCCAGTACTTC.

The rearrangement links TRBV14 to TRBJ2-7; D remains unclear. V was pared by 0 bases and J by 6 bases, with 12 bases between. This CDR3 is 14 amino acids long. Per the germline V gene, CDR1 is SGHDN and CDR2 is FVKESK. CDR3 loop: CASSQDPRKVEQYF. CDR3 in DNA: TGTGCCAGCAGCCAAGATCCGCGGAAGGTCGAGCAGTACTTC. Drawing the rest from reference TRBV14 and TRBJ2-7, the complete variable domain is EAGVTQFPSHSVIEKGQTVTLRCDPISGHDNLYWYRRVMGKEIKFLLHFVKESKQDESGMPNNRFLAERTGGTYSTLKVQPAELEDSGVYFCASSQDPRKVEQYFGPGTRLTVT.

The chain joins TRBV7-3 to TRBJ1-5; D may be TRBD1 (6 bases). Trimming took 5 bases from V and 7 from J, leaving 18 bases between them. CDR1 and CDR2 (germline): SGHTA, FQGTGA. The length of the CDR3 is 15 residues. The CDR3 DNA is TGTGCCAGCAGCCCCCTTTCACAGGGAGGGCAGCCCCAGCATTTT. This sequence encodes CASSPLSQGGQPQHF.

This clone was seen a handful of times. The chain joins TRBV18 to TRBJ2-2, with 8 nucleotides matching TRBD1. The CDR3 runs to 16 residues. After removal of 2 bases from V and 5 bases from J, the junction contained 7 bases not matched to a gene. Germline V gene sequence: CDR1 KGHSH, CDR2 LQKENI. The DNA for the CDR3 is TGTGCCAGCTCACCATCTAGGACAGGGCTAACCGGGGAGCTGTTTTTT. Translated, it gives CASSPSRTGLTGELFF.

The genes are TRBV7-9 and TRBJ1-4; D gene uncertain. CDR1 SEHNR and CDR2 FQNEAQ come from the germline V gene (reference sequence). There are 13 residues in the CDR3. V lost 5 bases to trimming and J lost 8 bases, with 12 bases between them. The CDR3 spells CASSQETGEKLFF. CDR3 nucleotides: TGTGCCAGCAGCCAGGAGACGGGGGAAAAACTGTTTTTT.

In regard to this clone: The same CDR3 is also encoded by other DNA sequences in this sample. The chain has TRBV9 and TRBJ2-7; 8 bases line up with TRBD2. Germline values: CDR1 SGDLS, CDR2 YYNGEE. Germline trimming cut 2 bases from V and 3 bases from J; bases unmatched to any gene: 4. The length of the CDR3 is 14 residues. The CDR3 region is CASSVSGTSYEQYF. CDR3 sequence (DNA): TGTGCCAGCAGCGTTTCCGGGACTAGCTACGAGCAGTACTTC. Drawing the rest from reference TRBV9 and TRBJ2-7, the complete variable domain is DSGVTQTPKHLITATGQRVTLRCSPRSGDLSVYWYQQSLDQGLQFLIQYYNGEERAKGNILERFSAQQFPDLHSELNLSSLELGDSALYFCASSVSGTSYEQYFGPGTRLTVT.

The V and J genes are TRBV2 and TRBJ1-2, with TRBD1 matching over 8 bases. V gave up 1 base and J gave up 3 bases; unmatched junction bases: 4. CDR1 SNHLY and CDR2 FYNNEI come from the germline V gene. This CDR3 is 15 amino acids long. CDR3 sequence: CASSEEQGADYGYTF. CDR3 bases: TGTGCCAGCAGTGAAGAGCAGGGGGCCGACTATGGCTACACCTTC.

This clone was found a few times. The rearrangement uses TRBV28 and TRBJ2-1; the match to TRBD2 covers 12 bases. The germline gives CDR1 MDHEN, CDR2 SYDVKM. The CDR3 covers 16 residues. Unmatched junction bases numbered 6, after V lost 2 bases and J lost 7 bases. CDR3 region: CASSLISGTSGNEQFF. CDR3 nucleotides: TGTGCCAGCAGTTTAATTTCGGGGACTAGCGGGAATGAGCAGTTCTTC.

The CDR3 sequence: CASDPSGANPGEQYF. The CDR3 DNA sequence: TGTGCCAGCGACCCTAGCGGGGCCAACCCAGGCGAGCAGTACTTC. V usage is TRBV7-8 and J usage is TRBJ2-7, with TRBD2 identical over 9 bases. V shed 8 bases, J shed 6 bases, and the junction held 14 bases outside the gene matches. Germline lookup yields CDR1 SGHVS and CDR2 FQNEAQ. The CDR3 contains 15 residues. The whole variable domain, filled in from reference TRBV7-8 and TRBJ2-7, reads GAGVSQSPRYKVAKRGQDVALRCDPISGHVSLFWYQQALGQGPEFLTYFQNEAQLDKSGLPSDRFFAERPEGSVSTLKIQRTQQEDSAVYLCASDPSGANPGEQYFGPGTRLTVT.

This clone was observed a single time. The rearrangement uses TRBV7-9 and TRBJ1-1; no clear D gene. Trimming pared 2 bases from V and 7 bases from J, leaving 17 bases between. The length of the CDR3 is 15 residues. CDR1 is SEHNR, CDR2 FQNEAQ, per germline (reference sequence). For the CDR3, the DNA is TGTGCCAGCAGCTTATCGTTAGGGTCCAGAGGTGAAGCTTTCTTT. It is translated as CASSLSLGSRGEAFF.

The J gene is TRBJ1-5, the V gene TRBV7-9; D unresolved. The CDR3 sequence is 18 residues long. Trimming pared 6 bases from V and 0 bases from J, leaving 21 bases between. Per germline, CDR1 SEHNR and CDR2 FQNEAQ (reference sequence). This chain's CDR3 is CASSSWQVGRGSNQPQHF. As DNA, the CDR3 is TGTGCCAGCAGTTCCTGGCAGGTGGGCCGGGGTAGCAATCAGCCCCAGCATTTT.

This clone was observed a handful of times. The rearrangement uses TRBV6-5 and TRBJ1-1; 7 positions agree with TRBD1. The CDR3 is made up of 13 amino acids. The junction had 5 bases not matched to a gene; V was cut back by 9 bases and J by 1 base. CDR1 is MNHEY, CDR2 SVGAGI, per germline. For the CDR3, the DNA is TGTGCCAGTTTCCGGACAGGGAACACTGAAGCTTTCTTT. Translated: CASFRTGNTEAFF.

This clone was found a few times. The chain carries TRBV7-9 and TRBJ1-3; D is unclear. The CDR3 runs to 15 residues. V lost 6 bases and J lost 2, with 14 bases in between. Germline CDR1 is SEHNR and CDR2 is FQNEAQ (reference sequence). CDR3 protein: CASSLDGIPGNTIYF. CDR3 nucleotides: TGTGCCAGCAGTTTGGACGGGATCCCTGGAAACACCATATATTTT.

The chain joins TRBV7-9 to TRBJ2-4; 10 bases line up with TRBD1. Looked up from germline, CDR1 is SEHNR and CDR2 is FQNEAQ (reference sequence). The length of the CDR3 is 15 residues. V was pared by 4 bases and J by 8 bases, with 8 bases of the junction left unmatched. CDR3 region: CASSSFGTGADIQYF. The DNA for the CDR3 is TGTGCCAGCAGCTCGTTCGGGACAGGGGCCGACATTCAGTACTTC.

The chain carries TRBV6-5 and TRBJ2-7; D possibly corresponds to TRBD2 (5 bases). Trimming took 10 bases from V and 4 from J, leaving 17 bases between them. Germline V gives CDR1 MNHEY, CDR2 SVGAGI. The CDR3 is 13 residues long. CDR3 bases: TGTGCCACGGAGGCCCGAGGACTTTACGAGCAGTACTTC. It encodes CATEARGLYEQYF.

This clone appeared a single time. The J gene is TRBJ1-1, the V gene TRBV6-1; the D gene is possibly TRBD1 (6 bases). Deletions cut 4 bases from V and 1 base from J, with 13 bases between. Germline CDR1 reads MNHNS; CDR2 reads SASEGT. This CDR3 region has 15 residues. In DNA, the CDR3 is TGTGCCAGCAGTGGGGGGCTTTTATGGAACACTGAAGCTTTCTTT. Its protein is CASSGGLLWNTEAFF.

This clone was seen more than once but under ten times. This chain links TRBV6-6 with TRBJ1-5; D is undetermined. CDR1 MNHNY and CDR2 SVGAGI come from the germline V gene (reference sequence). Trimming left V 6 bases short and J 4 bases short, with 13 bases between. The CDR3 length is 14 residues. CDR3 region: CASRLTQGNQPQHF. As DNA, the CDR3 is TGTGCCAGCAGACTCACACAAGGGAATCAGCCCCAGCATTTT.

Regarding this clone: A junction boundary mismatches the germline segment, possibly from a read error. DNA of the CDR3: TGTGCCAGCAGTTCCGGACAGGGCAAGGCGTTC. Its translation is CASSSGQGKAF. V gene TRBV28 combines with J gene TRBJ1-2; 8 bases agree with TRBD1. This CDR3 comprises 11 residues. Germline assignment: CDR1 MDHEN and CDR2 SYDVKM.

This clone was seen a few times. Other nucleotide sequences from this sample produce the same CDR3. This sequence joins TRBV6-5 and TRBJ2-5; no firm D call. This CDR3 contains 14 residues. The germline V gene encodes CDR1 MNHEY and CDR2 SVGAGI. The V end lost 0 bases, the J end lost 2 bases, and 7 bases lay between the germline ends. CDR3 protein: CASSYSAGQETQYF. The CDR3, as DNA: TGTGCCAGCAGTTACTCAGCAGGTCAAGAGACCCAGTACTTC.

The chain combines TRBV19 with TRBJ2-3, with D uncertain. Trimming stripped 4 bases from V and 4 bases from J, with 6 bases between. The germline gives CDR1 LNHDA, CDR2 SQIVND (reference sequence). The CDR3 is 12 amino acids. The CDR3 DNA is TGTGCCAGTAGTAGCGAGGCAGATACGCAGTATTTT. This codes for CASSSEADTQYF.

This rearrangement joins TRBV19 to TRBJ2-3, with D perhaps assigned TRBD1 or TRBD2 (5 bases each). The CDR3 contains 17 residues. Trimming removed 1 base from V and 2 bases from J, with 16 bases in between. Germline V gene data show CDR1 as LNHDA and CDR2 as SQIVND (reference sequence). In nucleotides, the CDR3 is TGTGCCAGTAGTATAGGGACTCCCGGGACCTACACAGATACGCAGTATTTT. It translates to CASSIGTPGTYTDTQYF.

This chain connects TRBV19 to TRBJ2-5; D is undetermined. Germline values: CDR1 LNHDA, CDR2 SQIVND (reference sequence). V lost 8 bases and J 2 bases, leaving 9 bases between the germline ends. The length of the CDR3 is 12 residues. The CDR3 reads CASAPDQETQYF. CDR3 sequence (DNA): TGTGCCAGTGCACCCGATCAAGAGACCCAGTACTTC.

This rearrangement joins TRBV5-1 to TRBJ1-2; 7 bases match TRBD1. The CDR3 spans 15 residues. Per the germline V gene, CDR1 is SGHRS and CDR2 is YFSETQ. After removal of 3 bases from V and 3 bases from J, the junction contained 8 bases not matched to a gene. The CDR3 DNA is TGCGCCAGCAGCTCCTCCCAGACAGGGTACTATGGCTACACCTTC. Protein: CASSSSQTGYYGYTF.

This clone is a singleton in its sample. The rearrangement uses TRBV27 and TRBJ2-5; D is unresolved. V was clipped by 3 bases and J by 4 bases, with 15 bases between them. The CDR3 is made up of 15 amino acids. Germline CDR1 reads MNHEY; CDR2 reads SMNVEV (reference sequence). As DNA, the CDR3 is TGTGCCAGCAGTTTCGGCACAACAAGGCGAGAGACCCAGTACTTC. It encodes CASSFGTTRRETQYF.

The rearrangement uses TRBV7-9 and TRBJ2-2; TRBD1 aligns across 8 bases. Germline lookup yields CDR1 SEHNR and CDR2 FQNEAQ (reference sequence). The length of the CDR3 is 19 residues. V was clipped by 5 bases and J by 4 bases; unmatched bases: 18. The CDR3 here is CASSPSPGTGQGGTGELFF. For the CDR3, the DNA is TGTGCCAGCAGCCCGAGTCCCGGGACAGGCCAGGGGGGCACCGGGGAGCTGTTTTTT. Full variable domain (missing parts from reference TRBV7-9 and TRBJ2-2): DTGVSQNPRHKITKRGQNVTFRCDPISEHNRLYWYRQTLGQGPEFLTYFQNEAQLEKSRLLSDRFSAERPKGSFSTLEIQRTEQGDSAMYLCASSPSPGTGQGGTGELFFGEGSRLTVL.

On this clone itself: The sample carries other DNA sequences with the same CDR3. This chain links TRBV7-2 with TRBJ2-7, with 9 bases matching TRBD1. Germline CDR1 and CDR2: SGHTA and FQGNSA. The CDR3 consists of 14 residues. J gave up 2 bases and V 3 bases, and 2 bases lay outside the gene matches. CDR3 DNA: TGTGCCAGCAGCTTCCGGGACAGGGCCTACGAGCAGTACTTC. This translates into CASSFRDRAYEQYF.